This T cell receptor beta chain was obtained from a study of follicular helper T cells after annual influenza vaccination. Study-level information: After each seasonal flu vaccination, blood came on days 0, 7 and 28. Some donors were sampled over the 2013-2014, 2014-2015 and 2015-2016 vaccinations.

General study points: Most later recoveries of Day 7 ICOS+CD38+ clones were ICOS-CD38- cTfh.

Sequencing of TCRB used Survey level resolution. Produced via immunoSEQ multiplex PCR; TCRdb's table is partial and in-frame only. Among some 10,000 clones listed, approximately 84% were seen once. Documented time point: 2015-2016 season, pre-vaccination. Comments on this clone: As yet, its antigen is unknown.

The ends lost 5 bases at V and 3 bases at J; junction bases unmatched: 7. This CDR3 has 15 residues. Per the germline V gene, CDR1 is SGHTA and CDR2 is FQGNSA. Sequences were derived from CXCR5+ CD38- circulating T follicular helper cells from blood, sampled on the day of influenza vaccination. Subset: circulating Tfh, non-naive CD4+CXCR5+PD-1+ (ICOS+CD38+ or ICOS-CD38-). This clonotype originated in an adult who received the influenza vaccine. The J gene is TRBJ2-7, the V gene TRBV7-2, with 10 bases that match TRBD2. The CDR3 spells CASSPAGTSVYEQYF. Here the CDR3 DNA reads TGTGCCAGCAGCCCCGCCGGGACTAGCGTCTACGAGCAGTACTTC.